The 20 T cell receptor beta chains below all came from one sample that was sequenced in a study of blood T cells in healthy people across ages. With a J-beta primer mix and a sample-barcoded 5' primer, a second PCR ran about 7 to 12 cycles. From the 5' RACE reads, TCRdb called clonotypes with MiXCR, one entry per CDR3 protein. The data show about 930,000 distinct CDR3 sequences, about 28% seen once. This same sample was also part of a study on T cells of mothers and their children.

The specimen was blood. The origin of the receptors is a woman aged 40 to 50 in good health.

The rearrangement uses TRBV20-1 and TRBJ1-1; no firm D call. CDR1 is DFQATT, CDR2 SNEGSKA, per germline (reference sequence). The CDR3 consists of 13 residues. V was shortened by 3 bases and J by 0 bases, with 8 bases between the two germline ends. The CDR3 protein is CSASPHLNTEAFF. As DNA, the CDR3 is TGCAGTGCTAGCCCACACTTGAACACTGAAGCTTTCTTT.

In this sample, this clonotype turned up many times. This chain links TRBV12-3 or TRBV12-4 with TRBJ1-5, with D uncertain. The V gene lost 5 bases and the J gene lost 3 bases, with 14 bases spanning the gap. The CDR3 runs 15 residues. In nucleotides, the CDR3 is TGTGCCAGCAGTATCGCCGGGTCCCCCAATCAGCCCCAGCATTTT. Residues: CASSIAGSPNQPQHF.

This chain uses TRBV7-2 with TRBJ2-2; D is possibly TRBD1 (6 bases). Trimming took off 5 bases at V and 6 bases at J, with 16 bases between the two ends. CDR1 and CDR2 (germline): SGHTA, FQGNSA. There are 15 residues in the CDR3. The CDR3 bases are TGTGCCAGCAGCCCGCCTGAAGGGGGTGCCGGGGAGCTGTTTTTT. Translation gives CASSPPEGGAGELFF.

This clonotype was counted between two and nine times. This chain uses TRBV21-1 with TRBJ1-1; TRBD1 was called by the table and not checked on the DNA. TRBV21-1 is marked as a pseudogene. The CDR3 runs to 15 residues. The CDR3 DNA reads TGTGCCAGCAGCCCCTTGGACAGGGGGTCCACTGAAGCTTTCTTT. It yields the protein CASSPLDRGSTEAFF.

This clonotype has more than one count but fewer than ten. The rearrangement joins TRBV18 to TRBJ2-1; D is undetermined. Germline V gene sequence: CDR1 KGHSH, CDR2 LQKENI. Trimming removed 8 bases from V and 0 bases from J, with 8 bases in between. The CDR3 has 13 residues. The CDR3 bases are TGTGCCAGCCAGCCGAGCTCCTACAATGAGCAGTTCTTC. It yields the protein CASQPSSYNEQFF.

Only a few counts were recorded for this clonotype. This chain links TRBV20-1 with TRBJ2-1; perhaps D is TRBD1 or TRBD2 (5 bases each). The CDR3 is made up of 14 amino acids. Looked up from germline, CDR1 is DFQATT and CDR2 is SNEGSKA (reference sequence). V lost 3 bases and J lost 3, with 12 bases in between. CDR3 bases: TGCAGTGCTAGCAAGGGGAGTGGCTACAATGAGCAGTTCTTC. Residues: CSASKGSGYNEQFF.

Concerning this clonotype: One end of the junction does not line up with germline, which may come from a read error. The chain joins TRBV28 to TRBJ2-1; D is uncertain. Germline CDR1 and CDR2: MDHEN and SYDVKM. The CDR3 contains 12 residues. The CDR3 sequence is CASSLTNNGQFF. CDR3 nucleotides: TGTGCCAGCAGTTTAACGAACAATGGGCAGTTCTTC.

With regard to this clonotype: At one end, the junction sequence differs from germline, possibly due to a read error. The J gene is TRBJ2-7, the V gene TRBV10-3; D may be TRBD1 (5 bases). This CDR3 region has 14 residues. Germline CDR1 reads ENHRY; CDR2 reads SYGVKD. The CDR3 DNA sequence: TGTGCCATCAGGGAGTCTAACAGGCCCTACGAGCAGTACTTC. Residues: CAIRESNRPYEQYF.

The chain employs TRBV2 and TRBJ1-2, with 7 bases fitting TRBD1. The trim removed 6 bases at V and 8 bases at J, leaving 6 bases unmatched. Germline V gene data show CDR1 as SNHLY and CDR2 as FYNNEI. The CDR3 spans 12 residues. CDR3 amino acids: CASRRQGSGYTF. Written as DNA, the CDR3 is TGTGCCAGCAGAAGACAGGGATCAGGCTACACCTTC.

The sample holds many counts of this clonotype. The genes are TRBV2 and TRBJ2-1, with D perhaps matching TRBD1 (5 bases). Looked up from germline, CDR1 is SNHLY and CDR2 is FYNNEI. Trimming took 2 bases from V and 2 from J, leaving 7 bases between them. The CDR3 sequence is 14 residues long. The CDR3 DNA is TGTGCCAGCAGTGAAATGGGGCCCTACAATGAGCAGTTCTTC. Residues: CASSEMGPYNEQFF.

This clonotype was seen ten or more times. The chain recombines TRBV6-5 with TRBJ2-1; D possibly matches TRBD1 or TRBD2 (5 bases each). Germline V lookup: CDR1 MNHEY, CDR2 SVGAGI. V was clipped by 5 bases and J by 6 bases, with 11 bases between them. The CDR3 contains 13 residues. The CDR3: CASSPGQVNEQFF. The CDR3 nucleotides are TGTGCCAGCAGTCCGGGGCAGGTCAATGAGCAGTTCTTC.

About this clonotype: A much bigger clone sits one base away, suggesting this may be a read error. The chain has TRBV7-3 and TRBJ2-7; 7 bases are shared with TRBD1. CDR3 length equals 13 residues. The V segment lost 11 bases and the J segment 2 bases; nucleotides outside the gene matches: 9. Germline-derived CDR1 and CDR2 are SGHTA and FQGTGA. CDR3 sequence (DNA): TGTGCCGGCGCTAGCCAGGGGGCCTACGAGCAGTACTTC. Its translation is CAGASQGAYEQYF.

As to this clonotype: The conserved phenylalanine or tryptophan normally closing the CDR3 is absent here, so this likely arose from a read error. The chain recombines TRBV27 with TRBJ2-2; 9 nucleotides agree with TRBD1. Trimming cost V 7 bases and J 4 bases; bases outside gene matches: 4. The CDR3 totals 14 residues. CDR1 MNHEY and CDR2 SMNVEV come from the germline V gene (reference sequence). Here the CDR3 DNA reads TGTGCCAGCAATCGACAGGGGGGCACCGGGGAGCTGTTTTGT. Protein product: CASNRQGGTGELFC.

There are many counts of this clonotype. V and J are TRBV3-1 and TRBJ2-3; D is unresolved. Trimming left V 1 base short and J 0 bases short, with 2 bases between. Germline V gene sequence: CDR1 LGHDT, CDR2 YNNKEL (reference sequence). The CDR3 length is 13 residues. CDR3 in amino acids: CASSQASTDTQYF. The CDR3 DNA reads as TGTGCCAGCAGCCAAGCAAGCACAGATACGCAGTATTTT.

The rearrangement uses TRBV9 and TRBJ2-7; 8 positions agree with TRBD1. The CDR3 has 14 residues. Unmatched junction bases numbered 8, after V lost 4 bases and J lost 5 bases. CDR1 and CDR2 (germline): SGDLS, YYNGEE. As DNA, the CDR3 is TGTGCCAGCAGCTTGGGACAGGTGGACGACGAGCAGTACTTC. This translates into CASSLGQVDDEQYF.

The chain combines TRBV10-3 with TRBJ2-1; 16 positions agree with TRBD2. The V segment lost 2 bases and the J segment 7 bases; nucleotides outside the gene matches: 2. Germline values: CDR1 ENHRY, CDR2 SYGVKD. The CDR3 spans 16 residues. In nucleotides, the CDR3 is TGTGCCATCAGTGAGGGGACTAGCGGGGGGGGAAATGAGCAGTTCTTC. Translating it yields CAISEGTSGGGNEQFF.

This clonotype showed up many times. The chain combines TRBV24-1 with TRBJ2-7, with TRBD1 matching over 9 bases. The V segment lost 10 bases and the J segment 1 base; nucleotides outside the gene matches: 10. The CDR3 runs to 15 residues. CDR1 is KGHDR and CDR2 is SFDVKD in the germline V gene. Here the CDR3 DNA reads TGTGCCACTTCTTCTGGGACAGGGATTTCCTACGAGCAGTACTTC. It is translated as CATSSGTGISYEQYF.

The chain uses TRBV4-1 and TRBJ2-3, with a weak D call TRBD2 (5 bases). Trimming took 4 bases from V and 9 from J, leaving 14 bases between them. There are 13 residues in the CDR3. Germline V gene data show CDR1 as MGHRA and CDR2 as YSYEKL. The CDR3 reads CASSPELERTQYF. The CDR3 nucleotides read TGCGCCAGCAGCCCCGAACTAGAACGCACGCAGTATTTT.

This clonotype was picked up a small number of times. The chain combines TRBV7-8 with TRBJ1-5; possible D gene TRBD1, 5 bases. The length of the CDR3 is 15 residues. Germline V gives CDR1 SGHVS, CDR2 FQNEAQ. V dropped 2 bases and J dropped 1 base, with 9 bases sitting between them. The CDR3 coding sequence is TGTGCCAGCAGCTTAATGCAGGGAAGCAATCAGCCCCAGCATTTT. Its translation: CASSLMQGSNQPQHF.

This clonotype was detected many times. This chain uses TRBV15 with TRBJ1-5; no definite D call. CDR3 length equals 15 residues. Per the germline V gene, CDR1 is LNHNV and CDR2 is YYDKDF (reference sequence). V was trimmed by 5 bases and J by 0 bases, leaving 11 bases between them. Here the CDR3 reads CATSGGSRSNQPQHF. CDR3 DNA sequence: TGTGCCACCAGCGGTGGAAGTCGTAGCAATCAGCCCCAGCATTTT.